One sample yielded the 8 T cell receptor beta chains listed below, sequenced in a study of T-cell reconstitution after alpha-beta-depleted transplantation in children. A TCRbeta library incorporating unique molecular identifiers was prepared. TCRdb re-called the PCR reads with MiXCR, one entry per CDR3 protein. Of over 200,000 distinct CDR3 sequences listed, 11% are singletons. Sequences were derived from PBMCs, sampled before TCRalphabeta/CD19-depleted stem cell transplant. The receptors come from a child less than two years old with acute myeloid leukemia, due to receive a stem cell transplant.

At least ten counts were recorded for this clonotype. J is TRBJ2-7 and V is TRBV20-1; 10 bases are shared with TRBD1. Losses at the gene ends were 3 bases for V and 1 base for J; bases not matched to a gene: 6. The CDR3 is 15 residues long. Germline values: CDR1 DFQATT, CDR2 SNEGSKA (reference sequence). The CDR3 nucleotides are TGCAGTGCTAGTTCGGGACAGGGGAGGTCCTACGAGCAGTACTTC. Protein: CSASSGQGRSYEQYF.

The rearrangement joins TRBV7-2 to TRBJ2-2; D may be TRBD1 or TRBD2 (5 bases each). V was trimmed by 1 base and J by 4 bases, leaving 13 bases between them. This CDR3 is 16 amino acids long. CDR1 is SGHTA and CDR2 is FQGNSA in the germline V gene. CDR3 in DNA: TGTGCCAGCAGCTTAGAGACGGGACGCTCCACCGGGGAGCTGTTTTTT. Translated: CASSLETGRSTGELFF.

This clonotype was seen at least ten times. This sequence joins TRBV5-1 and TRBJ2-1, with D perhaps matching TRBD1 (5 bases). The V end lost 0 bases, the J end lost 9 bases, and 13 bases lay between the germline ends. This CDR3 has 14 amino acids. The germline V gene encodes CDR1 SGHRS and CDR2 YFSETQ. CDR3 residues: CASSLDSGMSEQFF. The CDR3 nucleotides read TGCGCCAGCAGCTTGGATTCAGGGATGAGTGAGCAGTTCTTC.

The gene calls are TRBV7-6 and TRBJ2-2, with D tentatively TRBD2 (5 bases). V lost 1 base and J 4 bases, leaving 10 bases between the germline ends. Germline CDR1 reads SGHVS; CDR2 reads FNYEAQ. The CDR3 contains 15 residues. CDR3 in DNA: TGTGCCAGCAGCTTAGTTCGGAGCGGCACCGGGGAGCTGTTTTTT. Protein sequence: CASSLVRSGTGELFF.

This clonotype was detected ten times or more. This rearrangement joins TRBV11-2 to TRBJ2-7; 8 bases are a match to TRBD2. The germline CDR1 and CDR2 sequences are SGHAT and FQNNGV. The CDR3 extends over 15 amino acids. V lost 4 bases to trimming and J lost 1 base; unmatched junction nucleotides: 6. The CDR3 loop is CASSSGLAESYEQYF. In DNA form, the CDR3 reads TGTGCCAGCAGCTCCGGACTAGCTGAGTCCTACGAGCAGTACTTC.

This clonotype was seen many times. V is TRBV15 and J is TRBJ2-3, with 8 positions matching TRBD2. This CDR3 region has 17 residues. V dropped 3 bases and J dropped 2; count of bases not matched to a gene: 10. CDR1 is LNHNV, CDR2 YYDKDF, per germline (reference sequence). The CDR3 DNA reads as TGTGCCACCAGCAGGCCTGGTAGCGGGATCCACACAGATACGCAGTATTTT. It translates to CATSRPGSGIHTDTQYF.

In its sample, this clonotype was seen many times. The V call is TRBV20-1, the J call TRBJ2-1, with 15 nucleotides matching TRBD2. V shed 4 bases and J 8 bases; nucleotides not matched to a gene: 9. The germline CDR1 and CDR2 sequences are DFQATT and SNEGSKA (reference sequence). CDR3 length: 16 residues. The CDR3 region is CSAKGLAGGSVYEQFF. In nucleotides, the CDR3 is TGCAGTGCTAAGGGACTAGCGGGAGGATCCGTATATGAGCAGTTCTTC.

This clonotype was seen at least ten times. The rearrangement links TRBV14 to TRBJ1-4; D is possibly TRBD1 (5 bases). The germline V and J ends were trimmed by 2 bases and 9 bases, with 13 bases remaining between them. This CDR3 is 14 amino acids long. Germline V gene lookup returns CDR1 SGHDN and CDR2 FVKESK. Written as DNA, the CDR3 is TGTGCCAGCAGCCAATTTCAGGGTAGTAAAAAACTGTTTTTT. It yields the protein CASSQFQGSKKLFF.